This is a list of T cell receptor beta chains from one sample in a study of Ad26.COV2.S vaccination and SARS-CoV-2 variants. Generated by immunoSEQ multiplex PCR, the TCRdb table keeps only in-frame clones and is missing some. Among 360,000 or so clones, about 88% were seen once, and the ten largest hold 1.5% to 2%. Source: peripheral blood, taken in a trial of Ad26.COV2.S vaccine versus placebo. These receptors originate from a person aged 18-65 years who received the Ad26.COV2.S COVID-19 vaccine or a placebo. Both conserved end residues are part of each CDR3. The D gene is left open where the match is weak. Where a row states a size, it is once, few, many or the class of an expanded clone; other rows omit it.

D: .
J: TRBJ1-1
size: .
length: 16
V: TRBV28
CDR3: CASNLDPEGVNTEAFF
DNA: TGTGCCAGCAATTTGGATCCCGAGGGGGTGAACACTGAAGCTTTCTTT

D: .
J: TRBJ2-2
size: .
length: 14
V: TRBV7-2
CDR3: CASSFDRNTGELFF
DNA: TGTGCCAGCAGCTTTGACAGGAACACCGGGGAGCTGTTTTTT

D: .
J: TRBJ2-5
size: once
length: 13
V: TRBV5-1
CDR3: CASSGDSWETQYF
DNA: TGCGCCAGCAGCGGCGACAGCTGGGAGACCCAGTACTTC

D: TRBD1
J: TRBJ2-2
size: .
length: 15
V: TRBV19
CDR3: CATTQGAANTGELFF
DNA: TGTGCCACAACACAGGGGGCAGCTAACACCGGGGAGCTGTTTTTT

D: .
J: TRBJ1-2
size: .
length: 15
V: TRBV9
CDR3: CASSPHLDIEDGYTF
DNA: TGTGCCAGCAGCCCCCATTTGGACATCGAGGATGGCTACACCTTC

D: TRBD1
J: TRBJ2-7
size: .
length: 13
V: TRBV6-5
CDR3: CASRGSTGNEQYF
DNA: TGTGCCAGCAGGGGCTCGACAGGGAACGAGCAGTACTTC

D: .
J: TRBJ1-2
size: .
length: 16
V: TRBV11-3
CDR3: CASSLAIRGHSYGYTF
DNA: TGTGCCAGCAGCTTAGCTATTCGGGGACACAGCTATGGCTACACCTTC

D: .
J: TRBJ2-7
size: .
length: 12
V: TRBV27
CDR3: CASSLSLHEQYF
DNA: TGTGCCAGCAGTTTGTCCCTCCACGAGCAGTACTTC

D: TRBD2
J: TRBJ2-2
size: .
length: 16
V: TRBV27
CDR3: CASRVTSGRIPGELFF
DNA: TGTGCCAGCAGGGTAACTAGCGGGAGAATCCCCGGGGAGCTGTTTTTT

D: .
J: TRBJ2-4
size: .
length: 17
V: TRBV19
CDR3: CASSDSMERLAKNIQYF
DNA: TGTGCCAGTAGTGATAGTATGGAACGTTTAGCCAAAAACATTCAGTACTTC

D: .
J: TRBJ2-3
size: .
length: 15
V: TRBV3-1/TRBV3-2
CDR3: CASSRGGSTTDTQYF
DNA: TGTGCCAGCAGCCGAGGGGGGAGCACCACAGATACGCAGTATTTT

D: .
J: TRBJ1-1
size: .
length: 15
V: TRBV30
CDR3: CARLGGTKDGTEAFF
DNA: TGTGCCCGGCTGGGGGGTACAAAGGACGGCACTGAAGCTTTCTTT

D: .
J: TRBJ1-6
size: .
length: 14
V: TRBV28
CDR3: CASRVGLRESPLHF
DNA: TGTGCCAGCAGGGTGGGACTCCGGGAATCACCCCTCCACTTT

D: .
J: TRBJ1-4
size: few
length: 13
V: TRBV12-3/TRBV12-4
CDR3: CASSFTQGEKLFF
DNA: TGTGCCAGCAGTTTCACACAGGGAGAAAAACTGTTTTTT

D: TRBD2
J: TRBJ2-3
size: .
length: 17
V: TRBV10-3
CDR3: CAISVGLAGGSTDTQYF
DNA: TGTGCCATCAGTGTGGGACTAGCGGGAGGAAGCACAGATACGCAGTATTTT

D: TRBD2
J: TRBJ2-2
size: .
length: 15
V: TRBV7-8
CDR3: CASSFLAGPAGELFF
DNA: TGTGCCAGCAGCTTCCTAGCGGGACCCGCCGGGGAGCTGTTTTTT

D: .
J: TRBJ2-1
size: .
length: 11
V: TRBV19
CDR3: CASMDYNEQFF
DNA: TGTGCCAGTATGGACTACAATGAGCAGTTCTTC